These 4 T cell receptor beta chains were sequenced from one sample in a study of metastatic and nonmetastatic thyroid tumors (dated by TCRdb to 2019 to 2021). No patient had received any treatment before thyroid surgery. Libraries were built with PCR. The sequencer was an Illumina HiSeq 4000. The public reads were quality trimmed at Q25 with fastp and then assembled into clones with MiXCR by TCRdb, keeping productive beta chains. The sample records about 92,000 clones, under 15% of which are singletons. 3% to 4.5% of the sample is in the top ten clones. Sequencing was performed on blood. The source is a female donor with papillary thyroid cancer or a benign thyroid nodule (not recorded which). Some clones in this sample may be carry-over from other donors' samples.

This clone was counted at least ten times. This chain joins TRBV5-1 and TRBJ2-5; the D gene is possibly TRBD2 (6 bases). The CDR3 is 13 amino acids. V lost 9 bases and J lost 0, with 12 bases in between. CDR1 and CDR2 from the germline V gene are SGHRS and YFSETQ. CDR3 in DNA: TGCGCCACCCCCGGGGGATACCAAGAGACCCAGTACTTC. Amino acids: CATPGGYQETQYF.

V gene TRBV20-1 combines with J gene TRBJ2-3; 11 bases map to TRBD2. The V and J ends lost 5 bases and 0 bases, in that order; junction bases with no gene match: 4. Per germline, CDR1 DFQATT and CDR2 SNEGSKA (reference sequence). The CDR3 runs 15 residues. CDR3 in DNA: TGCAGTGCTGGGACTAGCGGAGTTAGCACAGATACGCAGTATTTT. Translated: CSAGTSGVSTDTQYF.

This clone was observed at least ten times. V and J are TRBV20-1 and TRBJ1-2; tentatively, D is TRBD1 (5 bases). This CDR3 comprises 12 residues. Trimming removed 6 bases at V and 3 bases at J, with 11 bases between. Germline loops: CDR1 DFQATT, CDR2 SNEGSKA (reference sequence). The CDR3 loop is CSAVGGYYGYTF. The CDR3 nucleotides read TGCAGTGCAGTGGGGGGTTACTATGGCTACACCTTC.

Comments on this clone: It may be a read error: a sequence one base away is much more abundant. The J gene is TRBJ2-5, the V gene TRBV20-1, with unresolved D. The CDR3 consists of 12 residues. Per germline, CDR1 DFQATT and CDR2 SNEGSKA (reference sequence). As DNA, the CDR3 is TGCGGTGCTAGAGATCTGAGAGAGACCCAGTACTTC. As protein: CGARDLRETQYF.